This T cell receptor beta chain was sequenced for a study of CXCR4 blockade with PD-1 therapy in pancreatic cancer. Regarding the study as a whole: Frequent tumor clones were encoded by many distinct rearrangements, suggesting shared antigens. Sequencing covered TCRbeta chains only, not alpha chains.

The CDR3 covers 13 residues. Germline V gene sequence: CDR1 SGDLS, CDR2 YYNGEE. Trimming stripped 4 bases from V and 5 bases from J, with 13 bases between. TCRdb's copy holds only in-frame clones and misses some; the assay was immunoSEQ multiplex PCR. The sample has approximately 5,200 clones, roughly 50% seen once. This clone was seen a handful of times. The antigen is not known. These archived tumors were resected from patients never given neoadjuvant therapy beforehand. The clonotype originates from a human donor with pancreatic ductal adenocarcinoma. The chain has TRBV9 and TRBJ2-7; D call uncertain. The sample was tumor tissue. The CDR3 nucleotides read TGTGCCAGCAGCTTAGAATCCGGCCACGAGCAGTACTTC. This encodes CASSLESGHEQYF.